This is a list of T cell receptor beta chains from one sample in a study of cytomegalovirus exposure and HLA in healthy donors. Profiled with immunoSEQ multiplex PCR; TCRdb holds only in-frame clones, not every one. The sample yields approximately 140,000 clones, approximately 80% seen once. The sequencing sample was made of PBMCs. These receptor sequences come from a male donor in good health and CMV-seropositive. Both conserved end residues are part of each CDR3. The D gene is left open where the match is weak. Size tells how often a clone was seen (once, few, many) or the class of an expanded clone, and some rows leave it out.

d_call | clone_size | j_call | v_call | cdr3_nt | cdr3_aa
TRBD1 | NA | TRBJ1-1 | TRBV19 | TGTGCCAGTAGTATGACAGGGCCAGGCACTGAAGCTTTCTTT | CASSMTGPGTEAFF
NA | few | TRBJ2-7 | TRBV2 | TGTGCCAGCAGTGAGTCCCTATATGCGTCCTACGAGCAGTACTTC | CASSESLYASYEQYF
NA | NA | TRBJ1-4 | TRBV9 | TGTGCCAGCAGCCCCGAGGAGCGCGCCGAAAAACTGTTTTTT | CASSPEERAEKLFF
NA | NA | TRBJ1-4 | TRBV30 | TGTGCCTGGAGTCCTAGAGAAAAACTGTTTTTT | CAWSPREKLFF
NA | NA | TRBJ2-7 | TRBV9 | TGTGCCAGCAGCCCGCAACTCGACAGCTCCTACGAGCAGTACTTC | CASSPQLDSSYEQYF
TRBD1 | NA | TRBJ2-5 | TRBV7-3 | TGTGCCAGCAGCCAAGGACTGACAGGGGGCGATGAGACCCAGTACTTC | CASSQGLTGGDETQYF
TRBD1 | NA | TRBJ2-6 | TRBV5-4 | TGTGCCAGCAGCTTGGAGGGGGCCGGGGCCAACGTCCTGACTTTC | CASSLEGAGANVLTF
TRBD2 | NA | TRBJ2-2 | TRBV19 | TGTGCCAGTAGTATAGTTTGGCCTAGCGGGAGGGTCCGGAACACCGGGGAGCTGTTTTTT | CASSIVWPSGRVRNTGELFF
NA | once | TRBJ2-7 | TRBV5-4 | TGTGCCAGCAGCCCCAACCCGGTGTCCTACGAGCAGTACTTC | CASSPNPVSYEQYF
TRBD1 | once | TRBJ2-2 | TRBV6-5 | TGTGCCAGCCAGGACAGGGGAGCCGGGGAGCTGTTTTTT | CASQDRGAGELFF
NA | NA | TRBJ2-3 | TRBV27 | TGTGCCAGCAGTTTAACCGGGTATCCAGTGGCAGATACGCAGTATTTT | CASSLTGYPVADTQYF
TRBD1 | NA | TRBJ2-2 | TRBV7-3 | TGTGCCAGCAGCTTAAGGCCGATTAGACAGGGGGCAATCGGGGAGCTGTTTTTT | CASSLRPIRQGAIGELFF
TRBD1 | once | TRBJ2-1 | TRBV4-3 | TGCGCCAGCAGCCAAGATGGTCTGGGCAGGGGGCTCGGCGATGAGCAGTTCTTC | CASSQDGLGRGLGDEQFF
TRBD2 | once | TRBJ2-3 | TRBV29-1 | TGCAGCGTAGCAAGCGGGGGGGGGACAGATACGCAGTATTTT | CSVASGGGTDTQYF
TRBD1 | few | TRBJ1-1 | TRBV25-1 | TGTGCCAGCAGGACAAGAGGGACAGGGGAAGCTTTCTTT | CASRTRGTGEAFF
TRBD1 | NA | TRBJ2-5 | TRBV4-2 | TGTGCCAGCAGCCAAGAGGGGACAGGATACAAAGAGACCCAGTACTTC | CASSQEGTGYKETQYF
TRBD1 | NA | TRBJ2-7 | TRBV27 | TGTGCCAGCAGTTTAAACGGACAGGGCTCCTACGAGCAGTACTTC | CASSLNGQGSYEQYF
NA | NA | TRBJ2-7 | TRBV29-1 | TGCAGCGTTGTGAAGGGGAAAGGCAACGAGCAGTACTTC | CSVVKGKGNEQYF
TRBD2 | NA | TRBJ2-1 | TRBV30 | TGTGCCTGGAGCGCACCGGGACTAGCGGGAGGGAGCTCCTACAATGAGCAGTTCTTC | CAWSAPGLAGGSSYNEQFF
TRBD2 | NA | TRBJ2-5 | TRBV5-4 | TGTGCCAGCAGCCCATGGACTAGCGGGGATCAAGAGACCCAGTACTTC | CASSPWTSGDQETQYF
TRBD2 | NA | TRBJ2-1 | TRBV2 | TGTGCCAGCAGGCAAACTAGCGGGGGAAACTACAATGAGCAGTTCTTC | CASRQTSGGNYNEQFF
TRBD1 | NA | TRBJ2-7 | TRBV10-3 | TGTGCCATCAGTCGGACAGGGGTCGAGCAGTACTTC | CAISRTGVEQYF
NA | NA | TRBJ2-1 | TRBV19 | TGTGCCAGTAGTATTTGGGGGGGGGCCCACAATGAGCAGTTCTTC | CASSIWGGAHNEQFF
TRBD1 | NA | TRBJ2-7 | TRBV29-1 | TGCAGCGTTGAATCCTTGGGACAGGTTAGCTACGAGCAGTACTTC | CSVESLGQVSYEQYF
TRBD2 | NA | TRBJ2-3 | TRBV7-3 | TGTGCCAGCAGCCCGGGGGGGACATTCACAGATACGCAGTATTTT | CASSPGGTFTDTQYF
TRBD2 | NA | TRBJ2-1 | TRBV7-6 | TGTGCCAGCAGCTCCGGACTAGCGGGGGGATATGAGCAGTTCTTC | CASSSGLAGGYEQFF
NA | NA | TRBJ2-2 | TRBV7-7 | TGTGCTAGCAGCTCCACTACGAACACCGGGGAGCTGTTTTTT | CASSSTTNTGELFF
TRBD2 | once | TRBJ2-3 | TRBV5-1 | TGCGCCAGCATCCGGACTAGCGGGGGGGGGATCACAGATACGCAGTATTTT | CASIRTSGGGITDTQYF
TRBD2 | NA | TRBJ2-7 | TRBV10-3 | TGTGCCATCAGTGAGTTACAAACTAGCGAGACCTACGAGCAGTACTTC | CAISELQTSETYEQYF
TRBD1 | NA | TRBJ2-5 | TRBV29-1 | TGCAGCACGGGACAGGGGAAGGGGGAGACCCAGTACTTC | CSTGQGKGETQYF
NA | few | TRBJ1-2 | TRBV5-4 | TGTGCCAGCACTATATATGGACAGTATGGCTACACCTTC | CASTIYGQYGYTF
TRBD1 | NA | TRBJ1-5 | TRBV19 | TGTGCCAGTAGTATGGGACAGGTGCTAAATCAGCCCCAGCATTTT | CASSMGQVLNQPQHF
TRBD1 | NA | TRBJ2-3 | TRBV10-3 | TGTGCCATCAGTGAGTCGGGACAGGGGTCTATTATCGATACGCAGTATTTT | CAISESGQGSIIDTQYF
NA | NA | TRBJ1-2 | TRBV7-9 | TGTGCCAGCAGCTTAGCAGGGGATTTCTATGGCTACACCTTC | CASSLAGDFYGYTF
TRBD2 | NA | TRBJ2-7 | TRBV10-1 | TGCGCCAGCAGTTCAGAGACTAGCGGTTTCGAGCAGTACTTC | CASSSETSGFEQYF
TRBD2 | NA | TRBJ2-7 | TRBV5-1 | TGCGCCAGCAGCTTGACACCCATGGGACTAGCGGGAGGTCAGCAGTACTTC | CASSLTPMGLAGGQQYF
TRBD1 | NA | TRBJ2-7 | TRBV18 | TGTGCCAGCTCACCCCCGGGACAGGGCCCCTACGAGCAGTACTTC | CASSPPGQGPYEQYF
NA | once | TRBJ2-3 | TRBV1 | TGCACCAGCAGCCTTGGTAGCGGGATACGGCGGGATACGCAGTATTTT | CTSSLGSGIRRDTQYF
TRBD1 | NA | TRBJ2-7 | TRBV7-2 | TGTGCCAGCAGTCCGGGACAGGGGCTCTACGAGCAGTACTTC | CASSPGQGLYEQYF
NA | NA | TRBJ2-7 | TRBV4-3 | TGCGCCAGCAGCCAAGATCGGGTAGACCCCCAATACGAGCAGTACTTC | CASSQDRVDPQYEQYF
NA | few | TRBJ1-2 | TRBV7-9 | TGTGCCAGCAGCTCAAGGAGCCAGTTGGTAGGCGGCTACACCTTC | CASSSRSQLVGGYTF
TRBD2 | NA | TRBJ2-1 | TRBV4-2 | TGTGCCAGCAGCCAAGAGACCCTAGCGGGAGGTTTTTATGAGCAGTTCTTC | CASSQETLAGGFYEQFF
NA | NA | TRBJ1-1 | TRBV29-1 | TGCAGCGCCGCGAGAACTACAGGGCCAGCTGAAGCTTTCTTT | CSAARTTGPAEAFF
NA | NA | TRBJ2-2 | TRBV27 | TGTGCCAGCAGGTTTGGTCGGGGAACCGGGGAGCTGTTTTTT | CASRFGRGTGELFF
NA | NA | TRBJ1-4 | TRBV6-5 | TGTGCCAGCAGACCCCATGGACGGGACATGGAAAAACTGTTTTTT | CASRPHGRDMEKLFF
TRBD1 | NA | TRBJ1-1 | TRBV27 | TGTGCCAGCAGTCCCACAGGGGAGAACACTGAAGCTTTCTTT | CASSPTGENTEAFF
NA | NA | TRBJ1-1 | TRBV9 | TGTGCCAGCAGCGTAGTGGGAGGAGAAGCTTTCTTT | CASSVVGGEAFF
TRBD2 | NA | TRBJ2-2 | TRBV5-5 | TGTGCCAGCAGCTTGGGGCTAGCGGGAGGGTTTACCGGGGAGCTGTTTTTT | CASSLGLAGGFTGELFF
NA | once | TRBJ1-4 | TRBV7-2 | TGTGCCAGCAGCTTTCAGGGGAGCAATGAAAAACTGTTTTTT | CASSFQGSNEKLFF
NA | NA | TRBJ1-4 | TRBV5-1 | TGCGCCAGCAGCTTGGCCGGAGGGGATGAAAAACTGTTTTTT | CASSLAGGDEKLFF
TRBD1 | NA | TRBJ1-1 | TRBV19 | TGTGCCAGTAGCACCCCGACAGGGGGCGAAAAAGGGAACACTGAAGCTTTCTTT | CASSTPTGGEKGNTEAFF
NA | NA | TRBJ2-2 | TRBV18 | TGTGCCAGCTCACCACCGACTGACACCGGGGAGCTGTTTTTT | CASSPPTDTGELFF
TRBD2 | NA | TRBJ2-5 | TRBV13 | TGTGCCAGCAGCTTACCTAGCGGGGGGCCGTTGGAGACCCAGTACTTC | CASSLPSGGPLETQYF
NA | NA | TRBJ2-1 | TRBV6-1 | TGTGCCAGCAGTGAAGGTGGCGCGGGATACAATGAGCAGTTCTTC | CASSEGGAGYNEQFF
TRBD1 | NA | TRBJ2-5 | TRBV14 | TGTGCCAGCAGCCAGATGACAGGGGGCCTTGAGACCCAGTACTTC | CASSQMTGGLETQYF